The 19 T cell receptor beta chains below all came from one sample that was sequenced in a study of cytomegalovirus exposure and HLA in healthy donors. The PCR contained 60 Vbeta and 13 Jbeta primers. Profiled with immunoSEQ multiplex PCR; TCRdb holds only in-frame clones, not every one. The table lists 170,000 or so clones, 75% to 90% of them singletons. Sequencing input: PBMCs. The receptor source for this set is a woman aged 18 to 35 in good health and CMV-seronegative.

This clone is a singleton in its sample. The chain carries TRBV4-2 and TRBJ2-2; D perhaps matches TRBD2 (6 bases). CDR3 length equals 16 residues. Germline loops: CDR1 LGHNA, CDR2 YNFKEQ. V lost 1 base, J lost 2 bases, and 11 bases lay in between. The CDR3 here is CASSQVEGSNTGELFF. Written as DNA, the CDR3 is TGTGCCAGCAGCCAAGTGGAGGGCAGCAACACCGGGGAGCTGTTTTTT.

J is TRBJ2-3 and V is TRBV4-2; 11 bases line up with TRBD2. This CDR3 is built from 19 residues. J was trimmed by 6 bases and V by 4 bases; bases with no gene match: 18. CDR1 is LGHNA and CDR2 is YNFKEQ in the germline V gene. The DNA for the CDR3 is TGTGCCAGCAGCCTTGAAGTAACAAGACTAGCGGGGCGGCGGGATACGCAGTATTTT. It is translated as CASSLEVTRLAGRRDTQYF.

This chain connects TRBV6-6 to TRBJ2-7, with D possibly matching TRBD1 (5 bases). From germline, CDR1 is MNHNY and CDR2 SVGAGI (reference sequence). Trimming removed 6 bases from V and 5 bases from J, with 20 bases in between. The CDR3 runs to 15 residues. CDR3 residues: CASRPRTQGRDEQYF. The CDR3 nucleotides read TGTGCCAGCAGGCCCCGGACCCAGGGAAGGGACGAGCAGTACTTC.

The chain employs TRBV7-6 and TRBJ1-2, with no clear D. Per germline, CDR1 SGHVS and CDR2 FNYEAQ. V was clipped by 4 bases and J by 3 bases, with 18 bases between them. There are 16 residues in the CDR3. CDR3 bases: TGTGCCAGCAGCTCCGGAGAGGGTCGAGATGACTATGGCTACACCTTC. Its protein is CASSSGEGRDDYGYTF.

V and J are TRBV7-9 and TRBJ2-3; D ambiguous. Germline assignment: CDR1 SEHNR and CDR2 FQNEAQ (reference sequence). This CDR3 comprises 15 residues. The germline V and J ends were trimmed by 5 bases and 3 bases, with 15 bases remaining between them. CDR3 amino acids: CASSPHTSSTDTQYF. The CDR3 DNA reads TGTGCCAGCAGCCCCCACACATCGTCGACAGATACGCAGTATTTT.

The rearrangement uses TRBV29-1 and TRBJ2-5; 12 nucleotides line up with TRBD1. Germline V gene data show CDR1 as SQVTM and CDR2 as ANQGSEA. The CDR3 is made up of 15 amino acids. V lost 6 bases and J lost 5; bases outside the gene matches: 10. DNA for the CDR3: TGCAGCGTGGGGACAGGGGGCTACCCGGAGGAGACCCAGTACTTC. Its translation is CSVGTGGYPEETQYF.

The CDR3 DNA is TGTGCCAGCAGTTTACCAGGGGGAGAGAGTCAGCCCCAGCATTTT. Protein sequence: CASSLPGGESQPQHF. The rearrangement uses TRBV28 and TRBJ1-5; 7 bases match TRBD1. J was trimmed by 6 bases and V by 2 bases; bases with no gene match: 7. The CDR3 loop spans 15 amino acids. Germline V gene sequence: CDR1 MDHEN, CDR2 SYDVKM.

This clone was seen once. This chain links TRBV10-1 with TRBJ2-7, with 12 nucleotides matching TRBD1. The CDR3 is 14 residues long. Germline-derived CDR1 and CDR2 are WNHNN and SYGVQD (reference sequence). V was clipped by 6 bases and J by 12 bases; unmatched bases: 12. The CDR3: CASSPGTGGEKRYF. The CDR3 DNA reads TGCGCCAGCAGCCCCGGGACAGGGGGCGAGAAGAGGTACTTC.

The rearrangement links TRBV6-5 to TRBJ1-5; D gene ambiguous. CDR3 length: 15 residues. CDR1 is MNHEY, CDR2 SVGAGI, per germline. Deletions cut 5 bases from V and 2 bases from J, with 13 bases between. CDR3 DNA sequence: TGTGCCAGCAGTAGCGGCCTACAAGGCAATCAGCCCCAGCATTTT. Its translation: CASSSGLQGNQPQHF.

The rearrangement uses TRBV9 and TRBJ2-7, with TRBD1 as a possible D gene (5 bases). Trimming shortened V by 0 bases and J by 0 bases, and 7 bases separated the two germline ends. The germline CDR1 and CDR2 sequences are SGDLS and YYNGEE. The CDR3 covers 14 residues. The CDR3 sequence is CASSVADSSYEQYF. The CDR3 DNA is TGTGCCAGCAGCGTAGCTGACAGCTCCTACGAGCAGTACTTC.

This chain connects TRBV4-1 to TRBJ1-2; the D is unclear. The CDR3 spans 15 residues. The germline V gene has CDR1 MGHRA and CDR2 YSYEKL. Trimming cost V 0 bases and J 1 base, with 9 bases left between them. The CDR3 DNA reads as TGCGCCAGCAGCCAAGAACGGAGAGATAACTATGGCTACACCTTC. Translating gives CASSQERRDNYGYTF.

The rearrangement links TRBV18 to TRBJ2-2, with D perhaps matching TRBD2 (6 bases). The CDR3 loop spans 17 amino acids. CDR1 KGHSH and CDR2 LQKENI come from the germline V gene. The V end was cut by 1 base, the J end by 1 base, with 13 bases between. The CDR3 region is CASSPQRPGRNTGELFF. The CDR3 DNA is TGTGCCAGCTCACCACAACGGCCCGGGAGGAACACCGGGGAGCTGTTTTTT.

This chain uses TRBV4-2 with TRBJ2-3; 8 bases are a match to TRBD1. The CDR3 spans 17 residues. CDR1 and CDR2 (germline): LGHNA, YNFKEQ. J lost 2 bases, V lost 3 bases, and 10 bases had no gene match. As DNA, the CDR3 is TGTGCCAGCAGCCAGGATGACAGGGGATGGGCCACAGATACGCAGTATTTT. Protein: CASSQDDRGWATDTQYF.

The genes are TRBV7-8 and TRBJ2-3; 12 bases align to TRBD2. This CDR3 is built from 17 residues. The J segment lost 1 base and the V segment lost 4 bases, leaving 6 bases of the junction unmatched. Germline values: CDR1 SGHVS, CDR2 FQNEAQ. The CDR3 DNA is TGTGCCAGCAGCTCCCATCGACTAGCGGGAGGCACAGATACGCAGTATTTT. It translates to CASSSHRLAGGTDTQYF.

The chain joins TRBV5-1 to TRBJ1-2; no definite D call. The CDR3 has 16 residues. Between the trimmed V and J ends, which lost 4 bases and 3 bases, there was a span of 19 bases. Germline assignment: CDR1 SGHRS and CDR2 YFSETQ. The CDR3 region has the DNA TGCGCCAGCAGCCCCCTGGCGGAGGTGGGAGACTATGGCTACACCTTC. It codes for CASSPLAEVGDYGYTF.

The chain recombines TRBV7-9 with TRBJ1-2; 10 bases are shared with TRBD1. Trimming at V came to 4 bases and at J to 6 bases, leaving 11 bases not matched to a gene. This CDR3 region has 16 residues. CDR1 is SEHNR, CDR2 FQNEAQ, per germline (reference sequence). The CDR3 is CASSSGQGRYLDGYTF. The CDR3 nucleotides read TGTGCCAGCAGCTCGGGACAGGGGCGTTATCTAGATGGCTACACCTTC.

This clone has a handful of counts. This chain joins TRBV7-9 and TRBJ1-5, with 11 nucleotides matching TRBD1. There are 15 residues in the CDR3. Trimming took 4 bases from V and 7 from J; bases not matched to a gene: 6. Germline V gene sequence: CDR1 SEHNR, CDR2 FQNEAQ (reference sequence). This CDR3 is CASSSGQGDDQPQHF. The CDR3 bases are TGTGCCAGCAGCTCGGGACAGGGGGACGACCAGCCCCAGCATTTT.

The V call is TRBV6-6, the J call TRBJ2-2, with 10 nucleotides matching TRBD2. V was clipped by 2 bases and J by 9 bases; unmatched bases: 6. CDR3 size: 15 residues. CDR1 is MNHNY and CDR2 is SVGAGI in the germline V gene (reference sequence). The CDR3, as DNA: TGTGCCAGCAGTTACGGGCTAGCGGGAGTCCGGGAGCTGTTTTTT. Its translation is CASSYGLAGVRELFF.

This clone was counted between two and nine times. The chain is built from TRBV4-1 and TRBJ2-3; the match to TRBD2 covers 10 bases. The germline CDR1 and CDR2 sequences are MGHRA and YSYEKL. V lost 1 base, J lost 9 bases, and 7 bases stayed unmatched. The CDR3 totals 15 residues. This CDR3 reads CASSQVRAGGPTQYF. The CDR3 nucleotides are TGCGCCAGCAGCCAAGTAAGAGCGGGAGGGCCGACGCAGTATTTT.